Listed below are T cell receptor beta chains from one sample, sequenced in a study of type 1 and type 2 diabetes patients. TCRdb reprocessed the multiplex PCR reads with MiXCR, giving one entry per CDR3 protein. The data contain 250,000 to 300,000 distinct CDR3 sequences, 45% to 60% of them singletons. The sample was peripheral blood mononuclear cells (PBMCs). Receptors were obtained from a man younger than 35 with type 2 diabetes. Both conserved end residues are part of each CDR3. A D gene is named only where the DNA matches it firmly. Some rows have no size entry. The others give once, few or many, or a class for an expanded clone.

j_call: TRBJ1-5; v_call: TRBV19; clone_size: few; d_call: NA; cdr3_aa: CASSIKGRNQPQHF; cdr3_nt: TGTGCCAGTAGTATAAAAGGGCGCAATCAGCCCCAGCATTTT
j_call: TRBJ1-1; v_call: TRBV13; clone_size: NA; d_call: NA; cdr3_aa: CASSSSPTMEAFF; cdr3_nt: TGTGCCAGCAGCTCCTCCCCCACTATGGAAGCTTTCTTT
j_call: TRBJ2-1; v_call: TRBV4-2; clone_size: NA; d_call: TRBD2; cdr3_aa: CASSLSSGRGGEQFF; cdr3_nt: TGTGCCAGCAGCTTATCTAGCGGGAGAGGGGGTGAGCAGTTCTTC
j_call: TRBJ1-6; v_call: TRBV6-1; clone_size: NA; d_call: TRBD1; cdr3_aa: CASSELQGANNSPLHF; cdr3_nt: TGTGCCAGCAGTGAGTTACAGGGGGCTAATAATTCACCCCTCCACTTT
j_call: TRBJ1-6; v_call: TRBV6-5; clone_size: NA; d_call: NA; cdr3_aa: CATSLRSYNSPLHF; cdr3_nt: TGTGCCACCAGTCTTCGGTCCTATAATTCACCCCTCCACTTT
j_call: TRBJ2-5; v_call: TRBV20-1; clone_size: NA; d_call: NA; cdr3_aa: CSASEGGRETQYF; cdr3_nt: TGCAGTGCTAGTGAAGGGGGACGGGAGACCCAGTACTTC
j_call: TRBJ1-1; v_call: TRBV29-1; clone_size: NA; d_call: NA; cdr3_aa: CSVDGLDSGAFF; cdr3_nt: TGCAGCGTCGACGGACTTGACTCCGGAGCTTTCTTT
j_call: TRBJ2-5; v_call: TRBV30; clone_size: NA; d_call: NA; cdr3_aa: CAWSVSAGLQETQYF; cdr3_nt: TGTGCCTGGAGTGTATCGGCAGGGCTCCAAGAGACCCAGTACTTC
j_call: TRBJ2-7; v_call: TRBV4-1; clone_size: few; d_call: NA; cdr3_aa: CASSQEGRSYEQYF; cdr3_nt: TGCGCCAGCAGCCAAGAGGGCCGGTCCTACGAGCAGTACTTC
j_call: TRBJ2-1; v_call: TRBV2; clone_size: many; d_call: NA; cdr3_aa: CASSEAQVQGKFF; cdr3_nt: TGTGCCAGCAGTGAAGCGCAGGTGCAGGGGAAGTTCTTC
j_call: TRBJ2-3; v_call: TRBV7-8; clone_size: NA; d_call: TRBD1; cdr3_aa: CASSLNEGASTDTQYF; cdr3_nt: TGTGCCAGCAGCTTAAATGAGGGGGCCAGCACAGATACGCAGTATTTT
j_call: TRBJ1-1; v_call: TRBV20-1; clone_size: few; d_call: NA; cdr3_aa: CSAIFYGDLNTEAFF; cdr3_nt: TGCAGTGCTATCTTTTATGGGGACCTGAACACTGAAGCTTTCTTT
j_call: TRBJ1-2; v_call: TRBV6-6; clone_size: few; d_call: NA; cdr3_aa: CASSEYGTNYGYTF; cdr3_nt: TGTGCCAGCAGTGAGTACGGGACGAACTATGGCTACACCTTC
j_call: TRBJ2-1; v_call: TRBV4-2; clone_size: NA; d_call: NA; cdr3_aa: CASSQVRDENEQFF; cdr3_nt: TGTGCCAGCAGCCAAGTACGAGACGAGAATGAGCAGTTCTTC
j_call: TRBJ2-5; v_call: TRBV6-1; clone_size: few; d_call: NA; cdr3_aa: CASREGREGETQYF; cdr3_nt: TGTGCCAGCAGGGAGGGCAGGGAAGGGGAGACCCAGTACTTC
j_call: TRBJ1-2; v_call: TRBV6-5; clone_size: NA; d_call: NA; cdr3_aa: CASSYNDWTSNYGYTF; cdr3_nt: TGTGCCAGCAGTTACAATGACTGGACCTCTAACTATGGCTACACCTTC
j_call: TRBJ2-5; v_call: TRBV15; clone_size: few; d_call: TRBD1; cdr3_aa: CATSRNRGETQYF; cdr3_nt: TGTGCCACCAGCAGAAACAGGGGAGAGACCCAGTACTTC
j_call: TRBJ2-5; v_call: TRBV9; clone_size: NA; d_call: TRBD2; cdr3_aa: CASSPLGGYGETQYF; cdr3_nt: TGTGCCAGCAGCCCCCTGGGGGGGTATGGAGAGACCCAGTACTTC
j_call: TRBJ2-4; v_call: TRBV28; clone_size: NA; d_call: TRBD2; cdr3_aa: CASRLSGGVAKNIQYF; cdr3_nt: TGTGCCAGCAGGCTTTCGGGGGGGGTAGCCAAAAACATTCAGTACTTC
j_call: TRBJ1-2; v_call: TRBV6-4; clone_size: NA; d_call: TRBD1; cdr3_aa: CASSSRQGGDYGYTF; cdr3_nt: TGTGCCAGCAGTTCCCGACAGGGGGGGGACTATGGCTACACCTTC
j_call: TRBJ1-6; v_call: TRBV9; clone_size: NA; d_call: NA; cdr3_aa: CASSVAGHNSPLHF; cdr3_nt: TGTGCCAGCAGCGTGGCTGGTCATAATTCACCCCTCCACTTT
j_call: TRBJ2-6; v_call: TRBV7-2; clone_size: NA; d_call: NA; cdr3_aa: CASSLFHSSGANVLTF; cdr3_nt: TGTGCCAGCAGCTTATTTCATAGCTCTGGGGCCAACGTCCTGACTTTC
j_call: TRBJ1-2; v_call: TRBV2; clone_size: many; d_call: NA; cdr3_aa: CASRGSDYGYTF; cdr3_nt: TGTGCCAGCAGAGGGAGCGACTATGGCTACACCTTC
j_call: TRBJ1-2; v_call: TRBV7-9; clone_size: NA; d_call: TRBD1; cdr3_aa: CASSLEGQGYRDGYTF; cdr3_nt: TGTGCCAGCAGCTTAGAGGGACAGGGATATAGGGATGGCTACACCTTC
j_call: TRBJ2-2; v_call: TRBV6-6; clone_size: NA; d_call: TRBD2; cdr3_aa: CASIFSGGDGELFF; cdr3_nt: TGTGCCAGCATCTTTAGCGGGGGAGACGGGGAGCTGTTTTTT
j_call: TRBJ1-6; v_call: TRBV5-1; clone_size: few; d_call: NA; cdr3_aa: CASSTTLGVNSPLHF; cdr3_nt: TGCGCCAGCAGCACTACCCTCGGGGTTAATTCACCCCTCCACTTT
j_call: TRBJ2-1; v_call: TRBV25-1; clone_size: NA; d_call: TRBD2; cdr3_aa: CASSELAGLDSEQFF; cdr3_nt: TGTGCCAGCAGTGAATTAGCGGGCCTAGATTCTGAGCAGTTCTTC
j_call: TRBJ1-2; v_call: TRBV29-1; clone_size: NA; d_call: TRBD1; cdr3_aa: CSVGEGASYGYTF; cdr3_nt: TGCAGCGTTGGGGAGGGGGCAAGCTATGGCTACACCTTC
j_call: TRBJ1-6; v_call: TRBV7-2; clone_size: NA; d_call: TRBD1; cdr3_aa: CASSSTGGNGALHF; cdr3_nt: TGTGCCAGCAGCTCGACAGGGGGCAATGGGGCCCTCCACTTT
j_call: TRBJ2-3; v_call: TRBV5-1; clone_size: NA; d_call: TRBD1; cdr3_aa: CASSLIPGPRGDTQYF; cdr3_nt: TGCGCCAGCAGCCTCATCCCGGGACCCAGGGGGGATACGCAGTATTTT
j_call: TRBJ2-7; v_call: TRBV7-8; clone_size: NA; d_call: NA; cdr3_aa: CASSITGFGEQYF; cdr3_nt: TGTGCCAGCAGCATTACAGGGTTCGGCGAGCAGTACTTC
j_call: TRBJ2-2; v_call: TRBV19; clone_size: NA; d_call: NA; cdr3_aa: CASSISGPNTGELFF; cdr3_nt: TGTGCCAGTAGTATTTCAGGGCCGAACACCGGGGAGCTGTTTTTT
j_call: TRBJ2-3; v_call: TRBV20-1; clone_size: NA; d_call: TRBD2; cdr3_aa: CSARFPAGGVTDTQYF; cdr3_nt: TGCAGTGCTAGATTCCCCGCGGGAGGGGTCACAGATACGCAGTATTTT
j_call: TRBJ2-7; v_call: TRBV2; clone_size: NA; d_call: TRBD2; cdr3_aa: CAITGESGNDEQYF; cdr3_nt: TGTGCCATCACCGGAGAGAGCGGGAATGACGAGCAGTACTTC
j_call: TRBJ1-1; v_call: TRBV6-6; clone_size: NA; d_call: NA; cdr3_aa: CASIIATEAFF; cdr3_nt: TGTGCCAGCATTATAGCCACTGAAGCTTTCTTT
j_call: TRBJ1-4; v_call: TRBV19; clone_size: NA; d_call: NA; cdr3_aa: CASSIEISLPIRLFF; cdr3_nt: TGTGCCAGTAGTATAGAGATTTCCCTACCCATCAGACTGTTTTTT
j_call: TRBJ1-1; v_call: TRBV12-5; clone_size: NA; d_call: NA; cdr3_aa: CAGGMNTEAFF; cdr3_nt: TGTGCCGGAGGGATGAACACTGAAGCTTTCTTT
j_call: TRBJ2-7; v_call: TRBV7-2; clone_size: NA; d_call: NA; cdr3_aa: CASSTRGDKPYEQYF; cdr3_nt: TGTGCCAGCAGCACCCGGGGGGACAAGCCCTACGAGCAGTACTTC
j_call: TRBJ1-2; v_call: TRBV28; clone_size: few; d_call: NA; cdr3_aa: CASSPMAGDYGYTF; cdr3_nt: TGTGCCAGCAGTCCTATGGCAGGGGACTATGGCTACACCTTC
j_call: TRBJ2-1; v_call: TRBV25-1; clone_size: NA; d_call: NA; cdr3_aa: CASSGLGHNEQFF; cdr3_nt: TGTGCCAGCAGCGGACTTGGTCACAATGAGCAGTTCTTC
j_call: TRBJ2-1; v_call: TRBV5-6; clone_size: NA; d_call: NA; cdr3_aa: CASSTYNNEQFF; cdr3_nt: TGTGCCAGCAGCACTTATAACAATGAGCAGTTCTTC
j_call: TRBJ2-1; v_call: TRBV10-3; clone_size: NA; d_call: TRBD1; cdr3_aa: CAISESQGGEQFF; cdr3_nt: TGTGCCATCAGTGAGTCACAGGGGGGTGAGCAGTTCTTC
j_call: TRBJ1-5; v_call: TRBV2; clone_size: many; d_call: NA; cdr3_aa: CASSFRQVLQPQHF; cdr3_nt: TGTGCCAGCAGCTTTCGACAGGTACTACAGCCCCAGCATTTT
j_call: TRBJ1-2; v_call: TRBV15; clone_size: NA; d_call: TRBD1; cdr3_aa: CATSSAGGYGYTF; cdr3_nt: TGTGCCACCAGCAGTGCAGGGGGGTATGGCTACACCTTC
j_call: TRBJ1-1; v_call: TRBV9; clone_size: NA; d_call: NA; cdr3_aa: CASSVGGVWGSTVEAFF; cdr3_nt: TGTGCCAGCAGCGTAGGAGGGGTCTGGGGGTCGACGGTTGAAGCTTTCTTT
j_call: TRBJ2-7; v_call: TRBV5-1; clone_size: NA; d_call: NA; cdr3_aa: CASRYLAQVTYEQYF; cdr3_nt: TGTGCCAGCAGATATCTGGCACAGGTAACCTACGAGCAGTACTTC
j_call: TRBJ1-1; v_call: TRBV14; clone_size: few; d_call: NA; cdr3_aa: CASSRQRQAHEAFF; cdr3_nt: TGTGCCAGCAGCCGACAAAGACAGGCACATGAAGCTTTCTTT
j_call: TRBJ1-5; v_call: TRBV19; clone_size: few; d_call: NA; cdr3_aa: CASSPYNQPQHF; cdr3_nt: TGTGCCAGTAGTCCTTATAATCAGCCCCAGCATTTT
j_call: TRBJ1-1; v_call: TRBV2; clone_size: NA; d_call: TRBD1; cdr3_aa: CASSEVGQGSAEAFF; cdr3_nt: TGTGCCAGCAGTGAAGTGGGACAGGGGTCCGCTGAAGCTTTCTTT
j_call: TRBJ2-2; v_call: TRBV6-4; clone_size: NA; d_call: NA; cdr3_aa: CASSPPQAGELFF; cdr3_nt: TGTGCCAGCAGCCCACCCCAGGCCGGGGAGCTGTTTTTT
j_call: TRBJ1-5; v_call: TRBV10-3; clone_size: many; d_call: NA; cdr3_aa: CAISESGRGQHF; cdr3_nt: TGTGCCATCAGTGAGTCGGGCAGGGGCCAGCATTTT